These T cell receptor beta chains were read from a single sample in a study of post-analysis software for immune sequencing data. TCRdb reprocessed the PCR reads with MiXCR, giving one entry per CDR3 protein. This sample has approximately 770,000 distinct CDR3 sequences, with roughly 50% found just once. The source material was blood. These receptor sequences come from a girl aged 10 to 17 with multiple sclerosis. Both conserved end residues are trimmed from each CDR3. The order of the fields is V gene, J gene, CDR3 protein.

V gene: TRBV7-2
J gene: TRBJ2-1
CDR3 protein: ASSPGSGRRNEQF

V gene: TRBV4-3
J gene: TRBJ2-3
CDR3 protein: PSSQAGGSDTQY

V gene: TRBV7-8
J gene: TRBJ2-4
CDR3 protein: ASSRTGSNSGEQY

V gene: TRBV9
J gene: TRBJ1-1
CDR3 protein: ASSGGGDTEAF

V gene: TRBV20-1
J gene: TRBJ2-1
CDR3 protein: SAVAQRNNNEQF

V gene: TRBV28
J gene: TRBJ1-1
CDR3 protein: ASGAGWATEAF

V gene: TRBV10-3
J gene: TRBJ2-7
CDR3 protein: AIREGLAETYEQY

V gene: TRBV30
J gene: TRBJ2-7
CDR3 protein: AWSVGRGGSYEQY

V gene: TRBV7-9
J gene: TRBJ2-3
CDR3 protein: ASSFFTSSNTDTQY

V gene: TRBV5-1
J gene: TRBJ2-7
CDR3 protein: ASSRDRPAYEQY

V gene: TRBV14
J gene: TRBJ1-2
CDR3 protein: ASSQGGQANYGYT

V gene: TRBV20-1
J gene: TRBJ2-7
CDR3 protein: SARNRDPAYEQY

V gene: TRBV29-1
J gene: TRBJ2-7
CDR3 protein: SVARGDYSYEQY

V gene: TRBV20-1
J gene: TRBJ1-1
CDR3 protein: SASAGLTEAF

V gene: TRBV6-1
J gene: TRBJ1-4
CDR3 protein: ASSDWSEPNEKLF

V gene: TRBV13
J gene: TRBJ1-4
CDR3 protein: ASSLMDEKLF

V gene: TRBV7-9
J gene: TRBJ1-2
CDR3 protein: ASSTVEETIYGYT

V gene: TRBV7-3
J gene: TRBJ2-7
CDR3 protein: ASSSTGGLGDEQY

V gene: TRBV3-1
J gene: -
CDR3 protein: ASSATSDFPSYEQY